A selection of T cell receptor beta chains follows, all from one sample in a study of cytomegalovirus exposure and HLA in healthy donors. Only in-frame clones appear in the TCRdb table, and some are missing; sequencing was by immunoSEQ multiplex PCR. Here the sample spans about 190,000 clones, around 75% being singletons. Sequenced sample: PBMCs. Receptors were obtained from a woman under 40 in good health and CMV-seropositive. Both conserved end residues are part of each CDR3. D genes are given only for firm matches. For some rows the clone size is stated as once, few or many, or as a class when expanded; others skip it.

>TRBJ1-1|.|.|TRBV27
CASSLFPGSTEAFF
TGTGCCAGCAGTTTATTTCCCGGTAGCACTGAAGCTTTCTTT
>TRBJ1-1|.|.|TRBV19
CASSIGMNTEAFF
TGTGCCAGTAGTATAGGTATGAACACTGAAGCTTTCTTT
>TRBJ1-4|.|.|TRBV2
CASGRGVSNEKLFF
TGTGCCAGCGGTCGGGGGGTTTCAAATGAAAAACTGTTTTTT
>TRBJ2-3|.|once|TRBV28
CASSTHIPTGDTQYF
TGTGCCAGCAGTACACACATCCCGACGGGAGATACGCAGTATTTT
>TRBJ1-3|.|few|TRBV6-1
CASSEQTASGNTIYF
TGTGCCAGCAGTGAACAGACTGCCTCTGGAAACACCATATATTTT
>TRBJ2-1|.|.|TRBV27
CASSWGGLSNNEQFF
TGTGCCAGCAGTTGGGGCGGCCTGAGCAACAATGAGCAGTTCTTC
>TRBJ1-4|TRBD1|.|TRBV7-9
CASRGQGSEKLFF
TGTGCCAGCAGAGGACAGGGGAGCGAAAAACTGTTTTTT
>TRBJ2-5|TRBD1|.|TRBV5-6
CASSLSGGAWGQETQYF
TGTGCCAGCAGCTTGTCAGGGGGCGCCTGGGGACAAGAGACCCAGTACTTC
>TRBJ1-2|.|once|TRBV5-1
CASSLRQDRHGYTF
TGCGCCAGCAGTCTCAGACAGGATCGGCATGGCTACACCTTC
>TRBJ1-1|.|.|TRBV5-5
CASSLRRVNTEAFF
TGTGCCAGCAGCTTGAGGAGGGTGAACACTGAAGCTTTCTTT
>TRBJ2-7|.|.|TRBV2
CAILTGLSYEQYF
TGTGCCATCTTAACAGGGCTCTCCTACGAGCAGTACTTC
>TRBJ1-1|.|.|TRBV11-1
CASSLAIAGVTEAFF
TGTGCCAGCAGCTTAGCGATCGCAGGGGTCACTGAAGCTTTCTTT
>TRBJ1-2|.|.|TRBV27
CASSPAREDRSYGYTF
TGTGCCAGCAGTCCTGCCCGAGAAGACAGATCCTATGGCTACACCTTC
>TRBJ2-1|TRBD1|few|TRBV11-3
CASSLRGTGGNEQFF
TGTGCCAGCAGCTTAAGGGGGACAGGGGGTAATGAGCAGTTCTTC
>TRBJ2-2|.|.|TRBV28
CASRSQGLGTGELFF
TGTGCCAGCAGGTCCCAGGGACTGGGCACCGGGGAGCTGTTTTTT
>TRBJ1-4|.|.|TRBV5-5
CASRRVAQNNEKLFF
TGTGCCAGCAGGAGGGTGGCCCAGAATAATGAAAAACTGTTTTTT
>TRBJ2-2|.|.|TRBV6-5
CASKAQGTNTGELFF
TGTGCCAGCAAGGCCCAGGGGACGAACACCGGGGAGCTGTTTTTT
>TRBJ2-1|TRBD1|.|TRBV6-4
CASSQDRTFYNEQFF
TGTGCCAGCAGCCAGGACAGGACCTTCTACAATGAGCAGTTCTTC
>TRBJ2-7|.|.|TRBV10-3
CASDYEQYF
TGTGCCAGCGACTACGAGCAGTACTTC
>TRBJ1-2|TRBD1|.|TRBV15
CATSRDWATGTGGGYTF
TGTGCCACCAGCAGAGATTGGGCCACCGGGACAGGGGGAGGCTACACCTTC
>TRBJ2-4|.|.|TRBV5-1
CASSLAPDLAKNIQYF
TGCGCCAGCAGCTTGGCGCCAGATCTAGCCAAAAACATTCAGTACTTC
>TRBJ2-3|.|.|TRBV6-1
CASSEGAASTDTQYF
TGTGCCAGCAGTGAAGGTGCGGCTAGCACAGATACGCAGTATTTT
>TRBJ2-1|.|once|TRBV28
CASSYRNDEQFF
TGTGCCAGCAGTTACAGAAACGATGAGCAGTTCTTC
>TRBJ2-5|.|.|TRBV4-1
CASSQGQGLKETQYF
TGCGCCAGCAGCCAAGGTCAAGGACTCAAAGAGACCCAGTACTTC
>TRBJ2-7|TRBD1|once|TRBV19
CASSSGQGAYEQYF
TGTGCCAGTAGTTCCGGACAGGGGGCCTACGAGCAGTACTTC
>TRBJ2-2|.|.|TRBV6-4
CASSYGETGELFF
TGTGCCAGCAGTTACGGGGAGACCGGGGAGCTGTTTTTT
>TRBJ1-3|.|.|TRBV11-3
CASSLDAVGLSSGNTIYF
TGTGCCAGCAGCTTAGACGCGGTCGGACTCAGCTCTGGAAACACCATATATTTT
>TRBJ1-1|.|.|TRBV28
CASSFKGLIAEAFF
TGTGCCAGCAGTTTTAAGGGGTTGATCGCTGAAGCTTTCTTT
>TRBJ2-4|.|.|TRBV27
CASSGGGGPKNIQYF
TGTGCCAGCAGTGGGGGAGGGGGACCCAAAAACATTCAGTACTTC
>TRBJ2-1|TRBD2|.|TRBV6-6
CASSSFGGSRYNEQFF
TGTGCCAGCAGTTCCTTTGGCGGGAGTCGCTACAATGAGCAGTTCTTC
>TRBJ2-2|.|.|TRBV6-1
CASMIERGTGELFF
TGTGCCAGCATGATCGAGCGTGGCACCGGGGAGCTGTTTTTT
>TRBJ2-7|TRBD1|.|TRBV27
CASSSGQEDYEQYF
TGTGCCAGCAGTTCGGGACAGGAGGACTACGAGCAGTACTTC
>TRBJ2-2|TRBD1|few|TRBV25-1
CASSDTRQGFTGELFF
TGTGCCAGCAGTGATACCCGACAGGGGTTCACCGGGGAGCTGTTTTTT
>TRBJ1-5|.|.|TRBV6-1
CASSEARAARRPQHF
TGTGCCAGCAGTGAAGCGCGGGCAGCCCGACGGCCCCAGCATTTT
>TRBJ2-3|.|.|TRBV6-6
CASSYAQGDTDTQYF
TGTGCCAGCAGTTACGCTCAAGGGGACACAGATACGCAGTATTTT
>TRBJ2-7|.|.|TRBV27
CASSFGGVKNEQYF
TGTGCCAGCAGTTTCGGGGGAGTGAAAAACGAGCAGTACTTC
>TRBJ2-7|.|.|TRBV5-4
CASSLWGETYEQYF
TGTGCCAGCAGCTTGTGGGGCGAGACCTACGAGCAGTACTTC
>TRBJ2-7|.|.|TRBV7-9
CSSSSNDRSGEAQYF
TGTTCCAGCAGCTCGAATGACCGGTCAGGGGAAGCGCAGTACTTC
>TRBJ2-5|TRBD2|.|TRBV15
CATSRDPGGRGGETQYF
TGTGCCACCAGCAGAGACCCCGGCGGGAGAGGCGGAGAGACCCAGTACTTC
>TRBJ2-3|TRBD1|.|TRBV28
CASSSLYRGKTTDTQYF
TGTGCCAGCAGTTCACTCTACAGGGGGAAAACCACAGATACGCAGTATTTT
>TRBJ2-5|.|.|TRBV6-1
CASSHDSHQETQYF
TGTGCCAGCAGTCACGACAGCCACCAAGAGACCCAGTACTTC